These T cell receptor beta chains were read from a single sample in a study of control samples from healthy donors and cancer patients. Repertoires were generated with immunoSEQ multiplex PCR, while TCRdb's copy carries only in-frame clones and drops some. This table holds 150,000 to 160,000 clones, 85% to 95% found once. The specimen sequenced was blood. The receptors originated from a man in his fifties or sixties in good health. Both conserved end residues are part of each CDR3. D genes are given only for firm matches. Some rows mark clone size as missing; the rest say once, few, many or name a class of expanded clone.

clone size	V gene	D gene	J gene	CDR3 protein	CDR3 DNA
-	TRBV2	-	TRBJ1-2	CASRGGYGYTF	TGTGCCAGCAGGGGCGGATATGGCTACACCTTC
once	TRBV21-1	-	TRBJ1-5	CASSKLEGSQPQHF	TGTGCCAGCAGCAAATTGGAAGGCAGTCAGCCCCAGCATTTT
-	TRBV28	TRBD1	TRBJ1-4	CASSQGGQNEKLFF	TGTGCCAGCAGCCAAGGGGGACAGAATGAAAAACTGTTTTTT
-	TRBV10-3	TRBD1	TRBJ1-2	CAISESRGTGRGYTF	TGTGCCATCAGTGAGTCCAGGGGGACAGGTAGAGGCTACACCTTC
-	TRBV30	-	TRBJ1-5	CAWSVPGRPHQHF	TGTGCCTGGAGTGTTCCCGGACGGCCTCACCAGCATTTT
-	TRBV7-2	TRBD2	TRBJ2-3	CASSLALAGGPDTQYF	TGTGCCAGCAGCTTAGCACTAGCGGGAGGGCCGGATACGCAGTATTTT
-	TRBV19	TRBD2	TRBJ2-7	CASSKGLAKGITYEQYF	TGTGCCAGTAGCAAGGGACTAGCCAAAGGTATCACCTACGAGCAGTACTTC
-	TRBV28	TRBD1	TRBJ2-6	CASSSPGQRSGANVLTF	TGTGCCAGCAGTTCTCCGGGACAGCGCTCTGGGGCCAACGTCCTGACTTTC
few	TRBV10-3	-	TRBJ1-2	CAISESPGYNYGYTF	TGTGCCATCAGTGAGTCGCCAGGGTATAACTATGGCTACACCTTC
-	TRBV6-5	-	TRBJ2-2	CASSYPGRTGELFF	TGTGCCAGCAGTTACCCCGGGCGCACCGGGGAGCTGTTTTTT
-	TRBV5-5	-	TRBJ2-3	CASSLVAASTDTQYF	TGTGCCAGCAGCTTGGTAGCAGCTAGCACAGATACGCAGTATTTT
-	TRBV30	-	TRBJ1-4	CAWSVPGFTATNEKLFF	TGTGCCTGGAGTGTTCCCGGATTCACCGCAACTAATGAAAAACTGTTTTTT
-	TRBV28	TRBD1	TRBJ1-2	CASSFRTYYRDREGNGYTF	TGTGCCAGCAGTTTTCGGACCTATTACAGGGACAGGGAGGGAAATGGCTACACCTTC
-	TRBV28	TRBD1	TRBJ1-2	CASTLTGGLQGYTF	TGTGCCAGCACCTTGACAGGGGGCCTTCAGGGCTACACCTTC
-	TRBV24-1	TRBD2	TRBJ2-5	CATSDLGRAETQYF	TGTGCCACCAGTGATTTGGGGAGGGCAGAGACCCAGTACTTC
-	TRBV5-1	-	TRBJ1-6	CASSLSVPGKGNSPLHF	TGCGCCAGCAGCTTGTCCGTTCCAGGGAAGGGGAATTCACCCCTCCACTTT
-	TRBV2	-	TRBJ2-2	CASSEAVPGELFF	TGTGCCAGCAGTGAAGCGGTTCCCGGGGAGCTGTTTTTT
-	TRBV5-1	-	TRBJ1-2	CASSLGTASYGYTF	TGCGCCAGCAGCTTGGGGACGGCATCGTATGGCTACACCTTC
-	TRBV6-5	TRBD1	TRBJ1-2	CASDRGRSYTF	TGTGCCAGCGACAGGGGAAGAAGCTACACCTTC
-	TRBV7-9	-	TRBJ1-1	CASSLGTDEAFF	TGTGCCAGCAGCTTAGGTACAGATGAAGCTTTCTTT
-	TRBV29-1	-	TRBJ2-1	CSAGDKTVGEQFF	TGCAGCGCGGGAGATAAAACTGTGGGTGAGCAGTTCTTC
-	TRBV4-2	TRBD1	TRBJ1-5	CASSRGGQGVNQPQHF	TGTGCCAGCAGCCGGGGGGGACAGGGGGTCAATCAGCCCCAGCATTTT
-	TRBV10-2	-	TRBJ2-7	CASTKDPWNEQYF	TGCGCCAGCACGAAGGATCCATGGAACGAGCAGTACTTC